This T cell receptor beta chain is from a study of T-cell reconstitution after alpha-beta-depleted transplantation in children. V shed 3 bases and J shed 4 bases, with 21 bases lying between them. This CDR3 contains 17 residues. The germline gives CDR1 DFQATT, CDR2 SNEGSKA (reference sequence). During its preparation, the TCRbeta library received unique molecular identifiers. Each CDR3 protein gets one entry after TCRdb re-called the PCR reads with MiXCR. The sample lists 140,000 to 150,000 distinct CDR3 sequences; around 9% were seen once. Sequencing used PBMCs, mostly from graft donor cells, obtained 180 days after TCRalphabeta/CD19-depleted stem cell transplant. This receptor was identified in a female patient aged 2-15 years who had a stem cell transplant for congenital amegakaryocytic thrombocytopenia, so the T cells may come from the graft donor. The J gene is TRBJ2-2, the V gene TRBV20-1; D perhaps matches TRBD1 (6 bases). CDR3 sequence: CSARPPGTPVGTGELFF. The CDR3 coding sequence is TGCAGTGCTAGGCCCCCAGGGACACCAGTCGGCACCGGGGAGCTGTTTTTT.